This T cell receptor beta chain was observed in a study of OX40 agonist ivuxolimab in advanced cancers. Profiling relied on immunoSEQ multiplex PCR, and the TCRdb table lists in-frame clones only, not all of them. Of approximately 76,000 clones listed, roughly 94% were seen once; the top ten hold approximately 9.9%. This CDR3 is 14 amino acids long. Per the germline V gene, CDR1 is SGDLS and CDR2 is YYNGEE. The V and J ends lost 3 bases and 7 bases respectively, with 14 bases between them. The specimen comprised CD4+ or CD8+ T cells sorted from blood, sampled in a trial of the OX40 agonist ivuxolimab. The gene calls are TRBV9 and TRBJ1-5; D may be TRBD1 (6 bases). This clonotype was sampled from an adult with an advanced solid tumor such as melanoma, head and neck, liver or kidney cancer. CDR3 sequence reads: CASSEGGWTQPQHF. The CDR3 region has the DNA TGTGCCAGCAGCGAGGGGGGATGGACGCAGCCCCAGCATTTT.